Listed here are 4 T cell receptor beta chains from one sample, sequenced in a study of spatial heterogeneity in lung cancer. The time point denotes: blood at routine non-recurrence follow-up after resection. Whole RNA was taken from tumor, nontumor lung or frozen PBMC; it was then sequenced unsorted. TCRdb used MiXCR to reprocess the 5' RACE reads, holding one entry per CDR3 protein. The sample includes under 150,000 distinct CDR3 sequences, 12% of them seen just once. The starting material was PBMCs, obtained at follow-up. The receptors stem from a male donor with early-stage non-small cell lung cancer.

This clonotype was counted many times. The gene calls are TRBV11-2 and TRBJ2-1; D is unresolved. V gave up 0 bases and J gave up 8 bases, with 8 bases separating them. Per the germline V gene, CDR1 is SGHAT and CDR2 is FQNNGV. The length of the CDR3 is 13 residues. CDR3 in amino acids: CASSLEGWHEQFF. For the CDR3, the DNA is TGTGCCAGCAGCTTAGAGGGGTGGCATGAGCAGTTCTTC.

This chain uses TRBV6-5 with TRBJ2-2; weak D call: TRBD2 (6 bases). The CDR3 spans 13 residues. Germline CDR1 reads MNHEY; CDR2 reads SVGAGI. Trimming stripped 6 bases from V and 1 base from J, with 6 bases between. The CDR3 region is CASREGNTGELFF. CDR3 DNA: TGTGCCAGCAGGGAGGGGAACACCGGGGAGCTGTTTTTT.

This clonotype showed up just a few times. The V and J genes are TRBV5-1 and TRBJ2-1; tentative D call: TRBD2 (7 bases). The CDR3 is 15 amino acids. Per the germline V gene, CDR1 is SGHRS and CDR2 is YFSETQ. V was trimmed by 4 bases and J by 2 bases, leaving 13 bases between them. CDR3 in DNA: TGCGCCAGCAGCCCCGGGGGGACAACCTACAATGAGCAGTTCTTC. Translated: CASSPGGTTYNEQFF. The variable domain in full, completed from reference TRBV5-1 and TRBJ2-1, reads KAGVTQTPRYLIKTRGQQVTLSCSPISGHRSVSWYQQTPGQGLQFLFEYFSETQRNKGNFPGRFSGRQFSNSRSEMNVSTLELGDSALYLCASSPGGTTYNEQFFGPGTRLTVL.

This chain's CDR3 is CASSLSRNSNQPQHF. In nucleotides, the CDR3 is TGTGCCAGCAGCCTATCCAGAAATAGCAATCAGCCCCAGCATTTT. The rearrangement links TRBV7-2 to TRBJ1-5; D gene ambiguous. In germline, CDR1 is SGHTA, CDR2 FQGNSA. V was trimmed by 5 bases and J by 0 bases, leaving 11 bases between them. The CDR3 contains 15 residues.